These 5 T cell receptor beta chains were all obtained from the same sample, sequenced in a study of shared clonotypes between healthy human individuals. It was CD45RO-negative cells, positively selected for CCR7, that made up naive CD8 cells, with terminally differentiated effector memory CD45RA+ cells excluded. The protocol was immunoSEQ multiplex PCR, while the TCRdb copy is restricted to in-frame clones and leaves out a portion. The table has roughly 550,000 clones, around 95% seen once. What was sequenced was naive CD8+ T cells sorted from blood. These receptors came from a woman aged 25 to 39 in good health.

This CDR3 reads CASSLDRGGTEAFF. The DNA of the CDR3 is TGCGCCAGCAGCTTGGACAGGGGTGGCACTGAAGCTTTCTTT. The V call is TRBV5-1, the J call TRBJ1-1, with 7 nucleotides matching TRBD1. V lost 0 bases and J lost 4; bases outside the gene matches: 3. Per the germline V gene, CDR1 is SGHRS and CDR2 is YFSETQ. The CDR3 has 14 residues.

J is TRBJ2-7 and V is TRBV6-1; D tentatively reads TRBD1 or TRBD2 (5 bases each). CDR1 is MNHNS, CDR2 SASEGT, per germline. V lost 0 bases and J lost 3, with 15 bases in between. The CDR3 is 16 amino acids. CDR3 protein: CASSEARTGRSYEQYF. In DNA form, the CDR3 reads TGTGCCAGCAGTGAAGCCCGGACGGGACGGAGCTACGAGCAGTACTTC.

As concerns this clone: Other DNA sequences in the same sample also yield this CDR3. This chain joins TRBV5-6 and TRBJ2-7, with 9 nucleotides matching TRBD1. V lost 4 bases, J lost 1 base, and 3 bases stayed unmatched. The CDR3 has 14 amino acids. Per the germline V gene, CDR1 is SGHDT and CDR2 is YYEEEE. CDR3 DNA: TGTGCCAGCAGCGGTGGGACAGGGTCCTACGAGCAGTACTTC. It codes for CASSGGTGSYEQYF.

This rearrangement joins TRBV2 to TRBJ2-7; TRBD2 matches at 10 bases. CDR3 length equals 11 residues. CDR1 and CDR2 (germline): SNHLY, FYNNEI. With V trimmed by 10 bases and J by 7 bases, 4 bases remained unmatched. This CDR3 is CAITSGMEQYF. CDR3 sequence (DNA): TGTGCCATTACTAGCGGGATGGAGCAGTACTTC. Based on the CDR3 plus reference TRBV2 and TRBJ2-7, the full variable domain is EPEVTQTPSHQVTQMGQEVILRCVPISNHLYFYWYRQILGQKVEFLVSFYNNEISEKSEIFDDQFSVERPDGSNFTLKIRSTKLEDSAMYFCAITSGMEQYFGPGTRLTVT.

The CDR3 bases are TGTGCCAGCAGCTCCGGACAGGCCCAAGAGACCCAGTACTTC. Amino acids: CASSSGQAQETQYF. The gene calls are TRBV7-2 and TRBJ2-5, with 7 positions matching TRBD1. V lost 4 bases and J lost 1; bases outside the gene matches: 3. Germline V gene sequence: CDR1 SGHTA, CDR2 FQGNSA. CDR3 size: 14 residues.